The source of this TCR beta chain is a study of shared clonotypes between healthy human individuals. The study, taken as a whole, reports: The sole specimen, blood, was sampled, and tissue repertoires likely differ.

The table came from immunoSEQ multiplex PCR; TCRdb's copy has only in-frame clones and leaves some out. This table has roughly 2.5 million clones, roughly 92% appearing once. Germline assignment: CDR1 SGHDN and CDR2 FVKESK. The CDR3 is made up of 14 amino acids. Trimming stripped 0 bases from V and 6 bases from J, with 11 bases between. Notes on this clone: Its antigen is unidentified.

V usage is TRBV14 and J usage is TRBJ2-5; weak D call: TRBD2 (6 bases). Sequencing used naive CD4+ T cells sorted from blood. Stated subset: CD45RA+ positively selected. This sequence was found in a man in his late teens or twenties in good health. Here the CDR3 DNA reads TGTGCCAGCAGCCAAGAACCGGGGGTAAAGACCCAGTACTTC. The encoded protein is CASSQEPGVKTQYF.